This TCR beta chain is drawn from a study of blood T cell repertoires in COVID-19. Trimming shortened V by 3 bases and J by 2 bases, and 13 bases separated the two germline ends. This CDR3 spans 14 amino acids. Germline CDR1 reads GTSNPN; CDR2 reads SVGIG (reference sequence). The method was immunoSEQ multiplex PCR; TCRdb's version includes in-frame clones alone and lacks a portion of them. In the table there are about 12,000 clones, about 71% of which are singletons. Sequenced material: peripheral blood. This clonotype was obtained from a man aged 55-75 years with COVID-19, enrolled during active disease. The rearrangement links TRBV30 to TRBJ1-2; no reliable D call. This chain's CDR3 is CAWRTWADNYGYTF. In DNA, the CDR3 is TGTGCCTGGAGAACTTGGGCCGACAACTATGGCTACACCTTC.